This T cell receptor beta chain was sequenced for a study of post-analysis software for immune sequencing data. About the research overall: Progressive-relapsing, secondary progressive and relapsing-remitting multiple sclerosis were among the disease courses included. Study results and caveats: The study found significantly lower normalized Chao1 diversity in multiple sclerosis patients than in controls. When patients were compared with controls, roughly five TRBV segments were more frequent, TRBV5-6, TRBV5-1 and TRBV20-1 among them.

CDR1 is DFQATT, CDR2 SNEGSKA, per germline (reference sequence). The CDR3 runs to 13 residues. With 3 bases removed from V and 7 bases from J, the gap between germline ends came to 13 bases. Unique molecular identifiers were present in the TCR beta cDNA libraries. T cells, about 0.85 to 11 million of them, yielded some 500,000 cDNA molecules. TCRdb reprocessed the PCR reads with MiXCR, giving one entry per CDR3 protein. The sample yields about 150,000 distinct CDR3 sequences, around 30% seen once. This clonotype was counted many times. The antigen remains unidentified. The receptor was isolated from a girl aged 5 to 17 with multiple sclerosis. This sequence joins TRBV20-1 and TRBJ2-1; D gene ambiguous. The sample consisted of blood. The CDR3 DNA is TGCAGTGCTAGTAGGACCGACCTAAATGAGCAGTTCTTC. Its translation: CSASRTDLNEQFF.